This T cell receptor (beta chain) was found in a study of T-cell reconstitution after alpha-beta-depleted transplantation in children. Regarding the study as a whole: Reportedly, only several hundred clones from non-depleted graft cells drove alpha-beta T-cell counts at about two months. Diversity and T-cell counts at one year after transplant derived mostly from new T cells.

Germline V gives CDR1 LGHNA, CDR2 YNFKEQ. The J segment lost 4 bases and the V segment lost 1 base, leaving 12 bases of the junction unmatched. The CDR3 is 18 residues long. This sample's TCRbeta library carried unique molecular identifier barcodes. TCRdb ran MiXCR on the PCR reads and lists one entry per CDR3 protein. The table shows 250,000 to 300,000 distinct CDR3 sequences, with around 7.3% occurring only once. In this sample, this clonotype turned up many times. Its specificity is not known. The sample consisted of peripheral blood, taken 360 days after TCRalphabeta/CD19-depleted stem cell transplant. The chain links TRBV4-2 to TRBJ2-5; 10 bases are a match to TRBD1. The sequence derives from a female patient aged 2 to 10 who had a stem cell transplant for Fanconi anemia, so the T cells may come from the graft donor. In DNA form, the CDR3 reads TGTGCCAGCAGCCAAGGTGGGACAGGGGAAAGAGTAGGAGAGACCCAGTACTTC. Its translation: CASSQGGTGERVGETQYF.